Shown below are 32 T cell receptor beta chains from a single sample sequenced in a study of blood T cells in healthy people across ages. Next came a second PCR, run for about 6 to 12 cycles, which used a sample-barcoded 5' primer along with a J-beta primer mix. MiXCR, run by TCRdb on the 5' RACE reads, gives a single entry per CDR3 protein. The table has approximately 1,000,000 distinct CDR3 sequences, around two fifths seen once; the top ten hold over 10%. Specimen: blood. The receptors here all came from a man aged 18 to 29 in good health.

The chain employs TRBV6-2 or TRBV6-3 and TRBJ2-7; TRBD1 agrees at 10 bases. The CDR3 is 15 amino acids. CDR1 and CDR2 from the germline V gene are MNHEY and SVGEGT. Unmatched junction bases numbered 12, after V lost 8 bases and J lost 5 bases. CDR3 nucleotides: TGTGCCAGCCAGAAGCTGGGACAGGGGAATAACGAGCAGTACTTC. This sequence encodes CASQKLGQGNNEQYF.

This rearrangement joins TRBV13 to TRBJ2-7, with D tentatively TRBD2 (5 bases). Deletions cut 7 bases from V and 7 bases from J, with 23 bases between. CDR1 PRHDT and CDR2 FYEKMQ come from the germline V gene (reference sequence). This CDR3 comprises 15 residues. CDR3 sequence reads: CASNPYTDGDYEQYF. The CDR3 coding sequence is TGTGCCAGCAACCCATATACCGACGGGGATTATGAGCAGTACTTC. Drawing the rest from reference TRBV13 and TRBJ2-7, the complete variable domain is AAGVIQSPRHLIKEKRETATLKCYPIPRHDTVYWYQQGPGQDPQFLISFYEKMQSDKGSIPDRFSAQQFSDYHSELNMSSLELGDSALYFCASNPYTDGDYEQYFGPGTRLTVT.

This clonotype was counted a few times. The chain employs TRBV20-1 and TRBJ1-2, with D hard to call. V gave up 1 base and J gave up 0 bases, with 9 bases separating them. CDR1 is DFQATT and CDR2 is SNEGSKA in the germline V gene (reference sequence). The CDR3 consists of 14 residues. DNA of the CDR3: TGCAGTGCTAGAGCGCCAGGATCTAACTATGGCTACACCTTC. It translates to CSARAPGSNYGYTF.

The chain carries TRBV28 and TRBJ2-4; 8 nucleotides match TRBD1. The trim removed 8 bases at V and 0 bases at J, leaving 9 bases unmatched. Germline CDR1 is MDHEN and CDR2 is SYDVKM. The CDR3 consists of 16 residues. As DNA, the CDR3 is TGTGCCAGCCATAGACAGGGGCTCTTAGCCAAAAACATTCAGTACTTC. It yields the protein CASHRQGLLAKNIQYF.

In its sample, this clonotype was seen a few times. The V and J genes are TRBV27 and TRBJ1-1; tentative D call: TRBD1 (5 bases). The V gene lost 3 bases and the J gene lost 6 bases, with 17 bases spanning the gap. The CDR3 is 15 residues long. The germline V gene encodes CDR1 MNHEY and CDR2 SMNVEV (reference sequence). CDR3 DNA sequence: TGTGCCAGCAGTTTCAGCCGGGACCCCAGGGCTGAAGCTTTCTTT. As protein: CASSFSRDPRAEAFF.

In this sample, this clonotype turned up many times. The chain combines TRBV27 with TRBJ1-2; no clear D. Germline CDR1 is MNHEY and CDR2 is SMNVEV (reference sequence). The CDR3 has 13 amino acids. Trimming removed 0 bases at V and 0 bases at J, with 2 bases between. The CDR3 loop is CASSLSANYGYTF. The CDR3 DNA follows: TGTGCCAGCAGTTTATCAGCTAACTATGGCTACACCTTC.

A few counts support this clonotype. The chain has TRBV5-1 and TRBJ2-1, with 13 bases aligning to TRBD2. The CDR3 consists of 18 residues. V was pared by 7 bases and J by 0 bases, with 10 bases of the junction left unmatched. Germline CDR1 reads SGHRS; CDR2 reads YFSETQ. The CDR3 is CASSVTSGGKSSYNEQFF. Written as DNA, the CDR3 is TGCGCCAGCTCCGTGACTAGCGGGGGGAAGAGCTCCTACAATGAGCAGTTCTTC.

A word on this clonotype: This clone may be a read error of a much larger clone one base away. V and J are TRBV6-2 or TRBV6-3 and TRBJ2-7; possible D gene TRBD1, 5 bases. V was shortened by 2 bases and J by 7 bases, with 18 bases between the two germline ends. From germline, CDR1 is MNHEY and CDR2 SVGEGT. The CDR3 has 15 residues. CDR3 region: CASSYGRASYNEQYF. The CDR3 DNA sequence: TGTGCCAGCAGTTACGGCAGGGCTTCCTACAATGAGCAGTACTTC.

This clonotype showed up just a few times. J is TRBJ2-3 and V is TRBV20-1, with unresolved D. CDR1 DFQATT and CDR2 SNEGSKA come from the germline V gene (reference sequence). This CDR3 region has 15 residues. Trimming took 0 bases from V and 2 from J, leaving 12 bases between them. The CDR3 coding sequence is TGCAGTGCTAGAGATAAACAGCTACTCACAGATACGCAGTATTTT. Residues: CSARDKQLLTDTQYF.

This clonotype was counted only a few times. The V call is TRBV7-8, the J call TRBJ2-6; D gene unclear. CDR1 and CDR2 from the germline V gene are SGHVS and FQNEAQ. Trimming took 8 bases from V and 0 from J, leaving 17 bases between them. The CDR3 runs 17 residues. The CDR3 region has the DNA TGTGCCAGCTTCCCCCATCTCCTCTTCTCTGGGGCCAACGTCCTGACTTTC. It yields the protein CASFPHLLFSGANVLTF.

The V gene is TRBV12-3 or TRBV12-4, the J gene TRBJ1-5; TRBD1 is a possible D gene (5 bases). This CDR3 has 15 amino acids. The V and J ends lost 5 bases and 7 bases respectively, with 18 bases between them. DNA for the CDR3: TGTGCCAGCAGTCCTACGATGGGAGGGGACCAGCCCCAGCATTTT. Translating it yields CASSPTMGGDQPQHF.

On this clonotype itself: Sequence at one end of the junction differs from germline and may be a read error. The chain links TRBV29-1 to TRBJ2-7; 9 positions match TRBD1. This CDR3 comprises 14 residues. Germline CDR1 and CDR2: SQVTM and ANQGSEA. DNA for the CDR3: TGCAGTGTTGAGACTGGGACAGGGTTCTACGAGCAGTACTTC. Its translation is CSVETGTGFYEQYF.

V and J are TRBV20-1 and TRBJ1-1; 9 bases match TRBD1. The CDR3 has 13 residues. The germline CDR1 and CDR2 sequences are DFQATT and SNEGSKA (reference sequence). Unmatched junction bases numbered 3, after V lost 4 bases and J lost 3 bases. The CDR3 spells CSATGTGYTEAFF. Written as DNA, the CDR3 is TGCAGTGCTACCGGGACAGGGTACACTGAAGCTTTCTTT.

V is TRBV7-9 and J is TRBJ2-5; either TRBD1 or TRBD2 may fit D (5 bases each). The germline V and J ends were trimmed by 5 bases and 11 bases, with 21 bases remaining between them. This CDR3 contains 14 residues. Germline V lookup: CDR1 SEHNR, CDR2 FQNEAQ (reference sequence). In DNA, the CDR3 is TGTGCCAGCAGCCAGGACGGGGCCAATGATGAGCAGTACTTC. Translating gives CASSQDGANDEQYF. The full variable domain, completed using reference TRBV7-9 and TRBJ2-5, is DTGVSQNPRHKITKRGQNVTFRCDPISEHNRLYWYRQTLGQGPEFLTYFQNEAQLEKSRLLSDRFSAERPKGSFSTLEIQRTEQGDSAMYLCASSQDGANDEQYFGPGTRLLVL.

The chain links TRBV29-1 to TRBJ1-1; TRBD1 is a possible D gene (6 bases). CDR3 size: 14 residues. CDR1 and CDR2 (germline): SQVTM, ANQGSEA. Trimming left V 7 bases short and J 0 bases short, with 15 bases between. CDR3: CSGWDNHMNTEAFF. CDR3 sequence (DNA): TGCAGCGGTTGGGACAATCACATGAACACTGAAGCTTTCTTT.

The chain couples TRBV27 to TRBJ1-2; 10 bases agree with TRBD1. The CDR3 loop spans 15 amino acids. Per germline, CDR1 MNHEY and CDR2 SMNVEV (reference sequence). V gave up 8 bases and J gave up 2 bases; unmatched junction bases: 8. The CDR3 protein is CASAKMGQGNYGYTF. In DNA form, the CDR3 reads TGTGCCAGCGCGAAAATGGGACAGGGGAACTATGGCTACACCTTC.

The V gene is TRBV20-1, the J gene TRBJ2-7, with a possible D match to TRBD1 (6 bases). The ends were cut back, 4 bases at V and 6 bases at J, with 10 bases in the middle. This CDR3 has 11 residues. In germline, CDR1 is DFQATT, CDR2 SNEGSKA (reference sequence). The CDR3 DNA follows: TGCAGTGCTACAACAGGGAGCGAGCAGTACTTC. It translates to CSATTGSEQYF.

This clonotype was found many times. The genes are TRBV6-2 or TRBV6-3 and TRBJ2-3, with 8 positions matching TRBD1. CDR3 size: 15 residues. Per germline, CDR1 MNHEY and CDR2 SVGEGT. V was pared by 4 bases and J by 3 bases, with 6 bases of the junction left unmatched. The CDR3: CASSFGQGRTDTQYF. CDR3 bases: TGTGCCAGCAGTTTTGGACAGGGTCGAACAGATACGCAGTATTTT.

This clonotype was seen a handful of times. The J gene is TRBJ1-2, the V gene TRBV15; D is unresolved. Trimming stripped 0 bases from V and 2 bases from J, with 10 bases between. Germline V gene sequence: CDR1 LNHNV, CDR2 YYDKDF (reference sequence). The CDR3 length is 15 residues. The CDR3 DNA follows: TGTGCCACCAGCAGAGATCAATGGGAGAACTATGGCTACACCTTC. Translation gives CATSRDQWENYGYTF.

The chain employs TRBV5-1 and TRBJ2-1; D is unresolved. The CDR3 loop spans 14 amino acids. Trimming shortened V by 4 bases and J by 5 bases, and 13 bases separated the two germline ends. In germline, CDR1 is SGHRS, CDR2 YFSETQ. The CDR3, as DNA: TGCGCCAGCAGCGCCACTCCTCCTCACAATGAGCAGTTCTTC. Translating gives CASSATPPHNEQFF.

CDR3 amino acids: CASSLGAGADTQYF. The CDR3 bases are TGTGCCAGCAGCTTAGGTGCTGGGGCAGATACGCAGTATTTT. V gene TRBV11-1 combines with J gene TRBJ2-3; D not resolved. CDR3 length equals 14 residues. The germline V and J ends were trimmed by 1 base and 4 bases, with 9 bases remaining between them. Germline V gives CDR1 SGHAT, CDR2 FQDESV (reference sequence). Complete variable domain (other parts from reference TRBV11-1 and TRBJ2-3): EAEVAQSPRYKITEKSQAVAFWCDPISGHATLYWYRQILGQGPELLVQFQDESVVDDSQLPKDRFSAERLKGVDSTLKIQPAELGDSAMYLCASSLGAGADTQYFGPGTRLTVL.

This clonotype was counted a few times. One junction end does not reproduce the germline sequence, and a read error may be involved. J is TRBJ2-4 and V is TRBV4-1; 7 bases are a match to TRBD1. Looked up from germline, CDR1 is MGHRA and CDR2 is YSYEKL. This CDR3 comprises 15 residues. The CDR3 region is CASSQEGTAKNIQYF. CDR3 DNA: TGCGCCAGCAGCCAAGAGGGGACAGCTAAAAACATTCAGTACTTT.

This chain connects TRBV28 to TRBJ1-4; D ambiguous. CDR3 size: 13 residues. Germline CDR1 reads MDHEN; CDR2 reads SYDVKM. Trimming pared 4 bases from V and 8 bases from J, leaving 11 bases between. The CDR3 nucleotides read TGTGCCAGCAGTTGGGGAGGGCGCGAAAAACTGTTTTTT. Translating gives CASSWGGREKLFF.

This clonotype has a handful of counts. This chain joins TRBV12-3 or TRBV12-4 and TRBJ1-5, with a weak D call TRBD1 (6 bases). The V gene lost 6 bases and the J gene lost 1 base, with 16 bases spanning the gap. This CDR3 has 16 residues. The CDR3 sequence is CASSRGGQKSNQPQHF. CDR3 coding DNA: TGTGCCAGCAGCCGAGGGGGGCAGAAAAGCAATCAGCCCCAGCATTTT.

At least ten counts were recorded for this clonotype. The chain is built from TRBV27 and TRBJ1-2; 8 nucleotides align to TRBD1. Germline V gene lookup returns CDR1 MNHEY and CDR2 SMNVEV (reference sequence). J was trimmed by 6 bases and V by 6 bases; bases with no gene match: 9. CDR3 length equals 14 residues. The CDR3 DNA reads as TGTGCCAGCAGACATGGACAGGGCGTCCATGGCTACACCTTC. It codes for CASRHGQGVHGYTF.

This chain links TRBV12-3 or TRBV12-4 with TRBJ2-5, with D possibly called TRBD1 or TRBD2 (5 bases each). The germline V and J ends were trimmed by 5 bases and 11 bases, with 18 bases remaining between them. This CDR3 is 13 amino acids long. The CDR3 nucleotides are TGTGCCAGCAGTCAACGGGACGGGAAACAGCAGTACTTC. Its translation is CASSQRDGKQQYF.

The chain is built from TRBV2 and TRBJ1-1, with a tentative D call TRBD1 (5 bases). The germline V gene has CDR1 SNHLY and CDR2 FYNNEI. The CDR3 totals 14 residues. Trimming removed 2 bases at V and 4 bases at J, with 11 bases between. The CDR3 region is CASSELGVGTEAFF. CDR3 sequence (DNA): TGTGCCAGCAGTGAACTAGGGGTAGGCACTGAAGCTTTCTTT.

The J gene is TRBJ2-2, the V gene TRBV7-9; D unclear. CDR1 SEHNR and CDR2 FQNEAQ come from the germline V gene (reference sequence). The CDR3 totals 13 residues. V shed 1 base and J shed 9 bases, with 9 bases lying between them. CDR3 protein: CASSLGARRELFF. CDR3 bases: TGTGCCAGCAGCTTAGGAGCCCGGAGGGAGCTGTTTTTT.

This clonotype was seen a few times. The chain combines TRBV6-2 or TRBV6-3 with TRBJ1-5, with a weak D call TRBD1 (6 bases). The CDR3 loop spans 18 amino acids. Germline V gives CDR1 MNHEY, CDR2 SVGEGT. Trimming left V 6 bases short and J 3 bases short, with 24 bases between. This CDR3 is CASSPVSGGKVVNQPQHF. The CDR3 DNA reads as TGTGCCAGCAGCCCCGTTTCGGGGGGCAAGGTTGTCAATCAGCCCCAGCATTTT.

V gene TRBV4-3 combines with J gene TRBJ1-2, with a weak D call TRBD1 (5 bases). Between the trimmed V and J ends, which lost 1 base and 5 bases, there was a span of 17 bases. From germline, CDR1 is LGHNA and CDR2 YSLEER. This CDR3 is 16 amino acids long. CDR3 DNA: TGCGCCAGCAGCCAAGGCCCTGACCCAGGGACTTATGGCTACACCTTC. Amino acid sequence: CASSQGPDPGTYGYTF.

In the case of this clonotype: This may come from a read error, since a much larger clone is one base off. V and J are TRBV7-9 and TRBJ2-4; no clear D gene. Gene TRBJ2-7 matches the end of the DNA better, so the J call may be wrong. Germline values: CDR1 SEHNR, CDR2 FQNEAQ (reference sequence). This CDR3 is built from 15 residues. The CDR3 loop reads CAGSSRTSPTYEQYF. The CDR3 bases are TGTGCCGGCAGCTCAAGGACGTCTCCCACCTACGAGCAGTACTTC.

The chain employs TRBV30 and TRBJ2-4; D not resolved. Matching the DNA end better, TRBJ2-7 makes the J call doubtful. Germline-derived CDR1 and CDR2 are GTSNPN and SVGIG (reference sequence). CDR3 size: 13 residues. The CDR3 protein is CAWSALGVSEQYF. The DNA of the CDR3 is TGTGCCTGGAGTGCTCTCGGAGTTTCCGAGCAGTACTTC.